These 10 T cell receptor beta chains were sequenced from one sample in a study of shared T cell receptors in the human thymus. Profiled with immunoSEQ multiplex PCR; TCRdb holds only in-frame clones, not every one. The table lists some 700,000 clones, roughly 90% of them singletons, with around 0.01% in the top ten. The data also belong to a second study, concerning human thymus T cells.

What was sequenced was thymocytes. The receptors here all came from a boy under two years old with a congenital heart defect.

This clone was recorded a few times. The chain combines TRBV7-2 with TRBJ1-3, with no clear D. Trimming removed 5 bases from V and 2 bases from J, with 13 bases in between. This CDR3 is built from 15 residues. Germline CDR1 reads SGHTA; CDR2 reads FQGNSA. The CDR3 protein is CASSRGFPAGNTIYF. The CDR3 region has the DNA TGTGCCAGCAGCCGAGGGTTTCCGGCTGGAAACACCATATATTTT.

This sequence joins TRBV12-2 and TRBJ1-2; the table names TRBD1, a call not compared with the DNA. TRBV12-2 is classified as a pseudogene. The CDR3 extends over 15 amino acids. The CDR3 sequence is CASRPATGRDYGYTF. In DNA form, the CDR3 reads TGTGCAAGTCGCCCCGCGACAGGGCGGGACTATGGCTACACCTTC.

This clone was detected a few times. The chain combines TRBV7-8 with TRBJ1-3; D remains ambiguous. Germline V gene lookup returns CDR1 SGHVS and CDR2 FQNEAQ. The CDR3 has 13 amino acids. CDR3 amino acids: CGGGEDSGNTIYF. In DNA, the CDR3 is TGTGGGGGAGGAGAAGACTCTGGAAACACCATATATTTT.

The chain couples TRBV21-1 to TRBJ2-7; the DNA was not compared with TRBD1, the D call given in the table. TRBV21-1 is reported as a pseudogene. The CDR3 covers 15 residues. The CDR3, as DNA: TGTGCCAGCAGCATTCCCAGGCATCCAACCTACGAGCAGTACTTC. Translated: CASSIPRHPTYEQYF.

In its sample, this clone was seen once. The gene calls are TRBV7-2 and TRBJ2-2; D unresolved. V lost 7 bases, J lost 4 bases, and 13 bases lay in between. Germline V gene data show CDR1 as SGHTA and CDR2 as FQGNSA. This CDR3 has 14 residues. The CDR3 DNA is TGTGCCAGCACCCCTGGCAATTCCACCGGGGAGCTGTTTTTT. Protein sequence: CASTPGNSTGELFF.

V and J are TRBV19 and TRBJ1-2, with TRBD1 matching 8 bases. Per germline, CDR1 LNHDA and CDR2 SQIVND (reference sequence). The CDR3 runs 15 residues. V was pared by 1 base and J by 5 bases, with 6 bases of the junction left unmatched. The CDR3, as DNA: TGTGCCAGTAGTATAGGCCAGGGGGCGAGTTATGGCTACACCTTC. As protein: CASSIGQGASYGYTF.

The rearrangement links TRBV2 to TRBJ2-1; 10 bases agree with TRBD2. This CDR3 is built from 13 residues. The germline gives CDR1 SNHLY, CDR2 FYNNEI. Trimming removed 11 bases from V and 4 bases from J; junction bases left unmatched: 5. The CDR3 loop is CALGLAAYNEQFF. Written as DNA, the CDR3 is TGTGCCCTTGGACTAGCGGCTTACAATGAGCAGTTCTTC.

This chain's CDR3 is CASSAYFGSCGYTF. Here the CDR3 DNA reads TGCGCCAGCAGCGCGTATTTCGGTTCCTGTGGCTACACCTTC. The chain carries TRBV5-1 and TRBJ1-2; D call uncertain. The V end lost 4 bases, the J end lost 7 bases, and 17 bases lay between the germline ends. The CDR3 loop spans 14 amino acids. CDR1 SGHRS and CDR2 YFSETQ come from the germline V gene.

The CDR3 protein is CASSLASGRYEQYF. The DNA of the CDR3 is TGCGCCAGCAGCTTGGCTAGCGGGCGGTACGAGCAGTACTTC. This chain joins TRBV5-1 and TRBJ2-7, with 8 bases aligning to TRBD2. This CDR3 region has 14 residues. With V trimmed by 0 bases and J by 4 bases, 3 bases remained unmatched. Germline V gene data show CDR1 as SGHRS and CDR2 as YFSETQ. Full variable domain (missing parts from reference TRBV5-1 and TRBJ2-7): KAGVTQTPRYLIKTRGQQVTLSCSPISGHRSVSWYQQTPGQGLQFLFEYFSETQRNKGNFPGRFSGRQFSNSRSEMNVSTLELGDSALYLCASSLASGRYEQYFGPGTRLTVT.

This chain connects TRBV11-2 to TRBJ2-2, with D unclear. V gave up 3 bases and J gave up 5 bases, with 7 bases separating them. The CDR3 contains 13 residues. The germline gives CDR1 SGHAT, CDR2 FQNNGV. The chain's CDR3 is CASSFRVTGELFF. Here the CDR3 DNA reads TGTGCCAGCAGCTTCCGGGTAACCGGGGAGCTGTTTTTT.